This TCR beta chain was recovered during a study of blood T cell repertoires in COVID-19. The overall study: Samples taken during acute and convalescent COVID-19 were collected in the United States, Italy and Spain. PBMCs, B-cell-depleted T cells, or T cells provided the cDNA or gDNA that made up the material.

A Seattle source enrolled patients during active infection and followed them longitudinally. Assay: immunoSEQ multiplex PCR; the TCRdb copy retains only in-frame clones and omits some. The table records 130,000 to 150,000 clones, about 76% of them present only once. Germline V lookup: CDR1 SGHVS, CDR2 FQNEAQ. Between the trimmed V and J ends, which lost 5 bases and 6 bases, there was a span of 13 bases. CDR3 length: 13 residues. V usage is TRBV7-8 and J usage is TRBJ1-2; D might be TRBD1 (6 bases). This receptor was taken from a woman between 70 and 85 years old with COVID-19, enrolled during active disease. Sequencing was performed on peripheral blood. The CDR3: CASSRGQLDGYTF. CDR3 bases: TGTGCCAGCAGCCGAGGACAGTTGGATGGCTACACCTTC.